The text below deals with one T cell receptor beta chain. Libraries were prepared by immunoSEQ multiplex PCR; TCRdb keeps only in-frame clonotypes and omits some of them. This table has roughly 200,000 clones, about four fifths appearing once. This sample is drawn from a study of blood T cell repertoires in COVID-19. This CDR3 has 15 amino acids. V was clipped by 6 bases and J by 6 bases; unmatched bases: 11. CDR1 is MNHEY, CDR2 SVGAGI, per germline. The genes are TRBV6-5 and TRBJ2-1, with 7 bases fitting TRBD2. The sequence came from a man in his fifties with active or convalescent COVID-19. The sequencing sample was made of peripheral blood. CDR3 residues: CASSVGGVLINEQFF. As DNA, the CDR3 is TGTGCCAGCAGCGTTGGGGGGGTCCTAATCAATGAGCAGTTCTTC.